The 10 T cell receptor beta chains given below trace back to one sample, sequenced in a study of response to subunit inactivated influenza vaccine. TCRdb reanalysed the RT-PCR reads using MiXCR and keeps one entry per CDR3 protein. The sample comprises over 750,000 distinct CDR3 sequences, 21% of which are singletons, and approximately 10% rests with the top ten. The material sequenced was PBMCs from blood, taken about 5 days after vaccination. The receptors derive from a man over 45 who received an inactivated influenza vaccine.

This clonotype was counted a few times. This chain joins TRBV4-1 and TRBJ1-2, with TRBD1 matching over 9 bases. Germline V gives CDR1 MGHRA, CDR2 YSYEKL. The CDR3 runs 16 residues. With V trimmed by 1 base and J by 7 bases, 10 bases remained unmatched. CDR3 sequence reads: CASSQGGVGTGSGYTF. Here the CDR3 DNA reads TGCGCCAGCAGCCAAGGTGGGGTCGGGACAGGGTCTGGCTACACCTTC.

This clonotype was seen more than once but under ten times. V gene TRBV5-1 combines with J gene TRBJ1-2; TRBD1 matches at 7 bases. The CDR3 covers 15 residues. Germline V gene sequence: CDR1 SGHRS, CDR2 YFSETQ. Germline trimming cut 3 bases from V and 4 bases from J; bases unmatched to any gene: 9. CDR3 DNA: TGCGCCAGCAGCTCGAGACCCGGGACAGTCTATGGCTACACCTTC. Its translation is CASSSRPGTVYGYTF.

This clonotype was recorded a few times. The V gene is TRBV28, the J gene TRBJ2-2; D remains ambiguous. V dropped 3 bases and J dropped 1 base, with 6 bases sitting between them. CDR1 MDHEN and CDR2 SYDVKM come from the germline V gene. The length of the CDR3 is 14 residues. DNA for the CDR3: TGTGCCAGCAGTTTTTACGGGAACACCGGGGAGCTGTTTTTT. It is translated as CASSFYGNTGELFF.

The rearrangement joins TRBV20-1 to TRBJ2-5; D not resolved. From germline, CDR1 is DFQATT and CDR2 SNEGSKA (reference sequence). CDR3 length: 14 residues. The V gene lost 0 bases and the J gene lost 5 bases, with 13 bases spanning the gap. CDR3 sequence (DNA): TGCAGTGCTAGAGATAAAAGGGATTGGGAGACCCAGTACTTC. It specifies CSARDKRDWETQYF.

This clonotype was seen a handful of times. The CDR3 protein is CASSYGLNQPQHF. Written as DNA, the CDR3 is TGTGCCAGCAGTTACGGCCTGAATCAGCCCCAGCATTTT. The rearrangement joins TRBV6-6 to TRBJ1-5, with unresolved D. The CDR3 is 13 residues long. V was shortened by 2 bases and J by 4 bases, with 6 bases between the two germline ends. The germline V gene has CDR1 MNHNY and CDR2 SVGAGI (reference sequence).

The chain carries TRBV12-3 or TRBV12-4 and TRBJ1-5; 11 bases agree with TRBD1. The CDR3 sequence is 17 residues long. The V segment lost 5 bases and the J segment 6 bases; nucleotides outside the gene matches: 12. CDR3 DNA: TGTGCCAGCAGTGGTACGTCCGGGACAGGGGGGAGTCAGCCCCAGCATTTT. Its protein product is CASSGTSGTGGSQPQHF.

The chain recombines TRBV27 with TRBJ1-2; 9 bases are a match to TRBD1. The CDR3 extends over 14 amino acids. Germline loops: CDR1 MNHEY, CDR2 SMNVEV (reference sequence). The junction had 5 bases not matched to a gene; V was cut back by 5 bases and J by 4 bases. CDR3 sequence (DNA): TGTGCCAGCAGTGGGACAGGGACATCCTATGGCTACACCTTC. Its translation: CASSGTGTSYGYTF.

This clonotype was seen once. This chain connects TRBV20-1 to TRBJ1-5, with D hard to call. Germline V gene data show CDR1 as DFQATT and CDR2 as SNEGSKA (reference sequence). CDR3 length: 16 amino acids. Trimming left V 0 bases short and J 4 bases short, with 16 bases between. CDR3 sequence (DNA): TGCAGTGCTAGAGATCTAAGGTTACACGTGAATCAGCCCCAGCATTTT. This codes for CSARDLRLHVNQPQHF.

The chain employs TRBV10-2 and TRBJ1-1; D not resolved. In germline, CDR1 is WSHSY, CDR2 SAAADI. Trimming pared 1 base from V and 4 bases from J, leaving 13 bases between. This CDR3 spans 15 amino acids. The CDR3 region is CASSELVGLGTEAFF. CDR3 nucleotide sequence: TGCGCCAGCAGTGAGTTGGTGGGTTTGGGCACTGAAGCTTTCTTT.

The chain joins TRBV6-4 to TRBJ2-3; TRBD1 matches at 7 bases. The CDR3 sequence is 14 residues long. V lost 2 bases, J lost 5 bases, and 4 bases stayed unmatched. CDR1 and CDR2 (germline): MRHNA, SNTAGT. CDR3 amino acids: CASSDRGLGDTQYF. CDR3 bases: TGTGCCAGCAGTGACAGGGGGCTGGGAGATACGCAGTATTTT.